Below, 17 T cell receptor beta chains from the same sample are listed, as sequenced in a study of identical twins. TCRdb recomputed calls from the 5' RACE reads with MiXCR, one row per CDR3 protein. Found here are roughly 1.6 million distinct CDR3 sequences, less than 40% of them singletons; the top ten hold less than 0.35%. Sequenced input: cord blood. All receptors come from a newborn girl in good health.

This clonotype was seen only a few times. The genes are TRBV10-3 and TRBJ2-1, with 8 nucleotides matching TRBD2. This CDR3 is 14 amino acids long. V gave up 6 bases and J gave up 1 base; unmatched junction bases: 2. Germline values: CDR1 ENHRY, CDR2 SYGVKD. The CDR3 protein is CAISGGASYNEQFF. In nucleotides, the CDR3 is TGTGCCATCAGCGGGGGGGCATCCTACAATGAGCAGTTCTTC.

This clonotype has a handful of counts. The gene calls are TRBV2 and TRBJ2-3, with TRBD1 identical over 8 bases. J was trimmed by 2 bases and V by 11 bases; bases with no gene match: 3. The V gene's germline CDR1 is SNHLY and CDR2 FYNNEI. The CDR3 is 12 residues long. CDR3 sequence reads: CAGTGLTDTQYF. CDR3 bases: TGTGCCGGGACAGGCCTCACAGATACGCAGTATTTT.

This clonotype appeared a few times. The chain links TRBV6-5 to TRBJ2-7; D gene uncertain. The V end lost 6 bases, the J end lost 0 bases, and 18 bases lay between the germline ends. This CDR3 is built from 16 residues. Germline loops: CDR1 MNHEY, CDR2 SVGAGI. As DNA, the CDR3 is TGTGCCAGCAGCCAGACCCGGACCCTCTTCTCCTACGAGCAGTACTTC. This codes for CASSQTRTLFSYEQYF.

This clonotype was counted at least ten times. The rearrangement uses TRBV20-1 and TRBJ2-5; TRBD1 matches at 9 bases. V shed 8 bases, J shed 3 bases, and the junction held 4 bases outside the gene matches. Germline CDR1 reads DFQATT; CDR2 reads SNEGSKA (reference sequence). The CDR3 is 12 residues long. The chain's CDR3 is CSPGQGKETQYF. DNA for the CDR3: TGCAGTCCGGGACAGGGAAAAGAGACCCAGTACTTC.

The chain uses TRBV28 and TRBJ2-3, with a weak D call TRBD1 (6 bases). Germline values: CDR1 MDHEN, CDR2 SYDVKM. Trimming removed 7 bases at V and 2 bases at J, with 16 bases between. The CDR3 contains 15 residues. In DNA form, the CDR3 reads TGTGCCAGCATCCAAGACAGGCTCGTCACAGATACGCAGTATTTT. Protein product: CASIQDRLVTDTQYF.

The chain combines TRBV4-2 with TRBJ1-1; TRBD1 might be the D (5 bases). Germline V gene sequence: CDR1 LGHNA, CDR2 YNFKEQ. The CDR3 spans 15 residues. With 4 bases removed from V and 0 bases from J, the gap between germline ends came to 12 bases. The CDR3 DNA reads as TGTGCCAGCAGCCTTAGGGACGGAATGAACACTGAAGCTTTCTTT. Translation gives CASSLRDGMNTEAFF.

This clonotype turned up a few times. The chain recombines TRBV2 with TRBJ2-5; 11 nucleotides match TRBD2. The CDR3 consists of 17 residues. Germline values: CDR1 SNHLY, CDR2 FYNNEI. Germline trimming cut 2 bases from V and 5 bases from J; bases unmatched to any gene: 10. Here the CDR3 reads CASSELGLAALRETQYF. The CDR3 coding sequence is TGTGCCAGCAGTGAATTGGGACTAGCGGCTCTAAGGGAGACCCAGTACTTC. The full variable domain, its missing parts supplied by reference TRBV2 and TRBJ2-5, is EPEVTQTPSHQVTQMGQEVILRCVPISNHLYFYWYRQILGQKVEFLVSFYNNEISEKSEIFDDQFSVERPDGSNFTLKIRSTKLEDSAMYFCASSELGLAALRETQYFGPGTRLLVL.

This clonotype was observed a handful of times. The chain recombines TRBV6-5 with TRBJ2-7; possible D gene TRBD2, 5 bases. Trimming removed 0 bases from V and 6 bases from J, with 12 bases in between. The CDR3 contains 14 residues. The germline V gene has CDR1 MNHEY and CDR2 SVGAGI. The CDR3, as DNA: TGTGCCAGCAGTTACTCAGGAGCGGTTAGCGAGCAGTACTTC. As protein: CASSYSGAVSEQYF.

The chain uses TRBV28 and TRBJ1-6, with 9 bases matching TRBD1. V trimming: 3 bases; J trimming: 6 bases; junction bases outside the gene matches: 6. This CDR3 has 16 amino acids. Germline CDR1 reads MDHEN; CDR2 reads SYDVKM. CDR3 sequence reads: CASSLGTGQGNSPLHF. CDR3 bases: TGTGCCAGCAGTTTGGGGACGGGACAGGGTAATTCACCCCTCCACTTT.

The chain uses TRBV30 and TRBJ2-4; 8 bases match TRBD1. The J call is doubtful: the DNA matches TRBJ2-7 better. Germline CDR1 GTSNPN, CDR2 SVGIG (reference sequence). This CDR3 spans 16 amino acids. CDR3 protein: CAWSGTQGAIPYEQYF. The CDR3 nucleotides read TGTGCCTGGAGTGGAACCCAGGGGGCAATCCCGTACGAGCAGTACTTC.

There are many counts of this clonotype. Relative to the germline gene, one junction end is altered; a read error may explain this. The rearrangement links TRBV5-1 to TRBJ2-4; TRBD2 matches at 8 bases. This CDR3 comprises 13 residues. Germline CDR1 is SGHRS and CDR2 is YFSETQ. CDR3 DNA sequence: TGTGCCAGCAGCTTAGCGGGAAAAAACATTCAGTACTTC. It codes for CASSLAGKNIQYF.

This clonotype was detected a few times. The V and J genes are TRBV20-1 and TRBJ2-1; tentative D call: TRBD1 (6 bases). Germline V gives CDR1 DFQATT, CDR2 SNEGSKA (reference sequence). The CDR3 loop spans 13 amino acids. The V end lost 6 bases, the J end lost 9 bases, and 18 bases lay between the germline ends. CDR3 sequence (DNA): TGCAGTGCCCGCGCCACGAGCAGGGGTGAGCAGTTCTTC. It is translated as CSARATSRGEQFF.

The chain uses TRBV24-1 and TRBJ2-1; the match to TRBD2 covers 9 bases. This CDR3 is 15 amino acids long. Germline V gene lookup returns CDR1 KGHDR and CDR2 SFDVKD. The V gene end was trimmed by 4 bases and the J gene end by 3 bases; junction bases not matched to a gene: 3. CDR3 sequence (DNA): TGTGCCACCAGTGAAGGTAGCGGGAGCTACAATGAGCAGTTCTTC. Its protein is CATSEGSGSYNEQFF.

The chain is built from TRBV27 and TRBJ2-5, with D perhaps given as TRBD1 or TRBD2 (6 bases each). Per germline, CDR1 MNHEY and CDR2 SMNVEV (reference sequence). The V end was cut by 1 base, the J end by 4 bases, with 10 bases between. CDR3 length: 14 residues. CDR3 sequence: CASSLWGAGETQYF. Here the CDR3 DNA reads TGTGCCAGCAGTTTATGGGGGGCGGGAGAGACCCAGTACTTC.

The chain's CDR3 is CASIGGETNEKLFF. The CDR3, as DNA: TGTGCCAGCATTGGGGGGGAGACTAATGAAAAACTGTTTTTT. The V and J genes are TRBV2 and TRBJ1-4; D may be TRBD1 (5 bases). CDR1 and CDR2 from the germline V gene are SNHLY and FYNNEI. This CDR3 comprises 14 residues. Trimming removed 7 bases from V and 2 bases from J, with 11 bases in between.

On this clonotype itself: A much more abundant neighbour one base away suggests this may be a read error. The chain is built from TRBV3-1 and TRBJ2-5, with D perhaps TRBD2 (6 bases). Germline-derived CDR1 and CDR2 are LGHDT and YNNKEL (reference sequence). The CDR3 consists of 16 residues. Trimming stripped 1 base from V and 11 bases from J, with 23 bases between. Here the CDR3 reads CASSQVSGTLAYGQYF. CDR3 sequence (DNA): TGTGCCAGCAGCCAAGTCTCCGGGACTCTCGCCTACGGGCAGTACTTC.

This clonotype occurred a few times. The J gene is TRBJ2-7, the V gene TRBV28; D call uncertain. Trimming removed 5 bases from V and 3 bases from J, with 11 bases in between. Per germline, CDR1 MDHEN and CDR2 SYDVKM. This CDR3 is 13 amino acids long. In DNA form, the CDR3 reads TGTGCCAGCAGTCCCACTGCTGTCTACGAGCAGTACTTC. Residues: CASSPTAVYEQYF. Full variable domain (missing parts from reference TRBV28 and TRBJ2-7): DVKVTQSSRYLVKRTGEKVFLECVQDMDHENMFWYRQDPGLGLRLIYFSYDVKMKEKGDIPEGYSVSREKKERFSLILESASTNQTSMYLCASSPTAVYEQYFGPGTRLTVT.